This T cell receptor beta chain stems from a study of control samples from healthy donors and cancer patients. Measured with immunoSEQ multiplex PCR; TCRdb has only the in-frame clones, and not every one. The data show about 84,000 clones, about nine tenths seen once. This CDR3 has 18 amino acids. V shed 5 bases and J 0 bases; nucleotides not matched to a gene: 9. Germline V gene data show CDR1 as SGHVS and CDR2 as FQNEAQ. This TCR was recovered from a man aged 30 to 39 in good health. The chain links TRBV7-8 to TRBJ2-6; the match to TRBD1 covers 8 bases. Input material: blood. This CDR3 is CASSPLGTGHSGANVLTF. The CDR3 region has the DNA TGTGCCAGCAGCCCCCTTGGGACAGGCCACTCTGGGGCCAACGTCCTGACTTTC.